This T cell receptor (beta chain) was documented in a study of blood T cell repertoires in COVID-19. This study enrolled people aged about 18 to 95 from roughly 24 US geographic areas. Recovered status applied to Cohort 3 donors who had two consecutive negative PCRs. It also applied to those with clearance or with symptom resolution. This CDR3 contains 15 residues. Per the germline V gene, CDR1 is WNHNN and CDR2 is SYGVQD (reference sequence). The junction had 5 bases not matched to a gene; V was cut back by 6 bases and J by 4 bases. Under the authors' procedure: How many nucleated cells were present was estimated from reference gene primer amplification. Data came from immunoSEQ multiplex PCR; TCRdb stores just in-frame clones and leaves some out. Clone size and the V and J calls come from that table; the DNA yielded D and trimming. Of fewer than 350,000 clones in the sample, 89% are singletons; the top ten hold approximately 5.5%.

The chain couples TRBV10-1 to TRBJ2-3; TRBD1 matches at 12 bases. The sample taken for sequencing was PBMCs or T cells enriched from blood (not recorded which). The sequence was obtained from a man aged 60-69 years who had recovered from COVID-19. The CDR3 DNA reads as TGCGCCAGCAGCCCAGGGGACAGGGGGCCAGATACGCAGTATTTT. Translation: CASSPGDRGPDTQYF.